This TCR beta chain is from a study of OX40 agonist ivuxolimab in advanced cancers. Study in general: Dose-escalation patients had hepatocellular carcinoma, melanoma, renal cell or head and neck cancer. Age averaged about 66 years (range about 23 to 80), and less than 85% were male. Study-level results: Both CD4+ and CD8+ T cell populations in blood had undergone clonal expansion by week 6 at 0.1 to 3.0 mg/kg.

With regard to this clone: Its antigen is still unknown.

This CDR3 contains 15 residues. V shed 4 bases and J shed 4 bases, with 17 bases lying between them. Germline CDR1 SNHLY, CDR2 FYNNEI. Repertoires were generated with immunoSEQ multiplex PCR, while TCRdb's copy carries only in-frame clones and drops some. The sample records around 62,000 clones, around nine tenths being singletons. The material sequenced was CD4+ or CD8+ T cells sorted from blood, taken in a trial of the OX40 agonist ivuxolimab. The clonotype originates from an adult with an advanced solid tumor such as melanoma, head and neck, liver or kidney cancer. The chain links TRBV2 to TRBJ2-7; D assignment may be TRBD1 or TRBD2 (5 bases each). CDR3 residues: CASSVSPGSMYEQYF. The CDR3 coding sequence is TGTGCCAGCAGTGTAAGCCCAGGGAGCATGTACGAGCAGTACTTC.